The 30 T cell receptor beta chains below come from one sample, sequenced in a study of T cells in Graves' hyperthyroidism and ophthalmopathy. TCR beta CDR3 regions were amplified from RNA transcripts. TCR CDR3 underwent first-round RT-PCR with the HTBI primer set. MiXCR, applied by TCRdb to the multiplex PCR reads, yields one record per CDR3 protein. The sample has about 420,000 distinct CDR3 sequences; 15% to 17% are singletons. The sequenced sample consisted of blood. The origin of the receptors is a young woman with Graves' hyperthyroidism.

V usage is TRBV9 and J usage is TRBJ1-3; D remains ambiguous. The CDR3 extends over 15 amino acids. The V and J ends lost 0 bases and 1 base respectively, with 8 bases between them. Germline CDR1 reads SGDLS; CDR2 reads YYNGEE. The CDR3 sequence is CASSVDWGSGNTIYF. The CDR3 bases are TGTGCCAGCAGCGTAGATTGGGGATCTGGAAACACCATATATTTT.

This clonotype has a count of ten or more. The chain employs TRBV27 and TRBJ2-3; 8 positions match TRBD1. Trimming took 5 bases from V and 3 from J; bases not matched to a gene: 16. The CDR3 spans 18 residues. Germline V gives CDR1 MNHEY, CDR2 SMNVEV (reference sequence). CDR3 in DNA: TGTGCCAGCAGTATCCGGACAGGGCGTCTAAAACAGACAGATACGCAGTATTTT. This translates into CASSIRTGRLKQTDTQYF.

This clonotype was counted between two and nine times. V gene TRBV27 combines with J gene TRBJ2-1; 14 bases align to TRBD2. This CDR3 spans 15 amino acids. J lost 9 bases, V lost 5 bases, and 6 bases had no gene match. The germline V gene has CDR1 MNHEY and CDR2 SMNVEV (reference sequence). CDR3 amino acids: CASSLRLAGGSEQFF. CDR3 nucleotide sequence: TGTGCCAGCAGTCTGCGACTAGCGGGGGGGTCTGAGCAGTTCTTC.

In this sample, this clonotype turned up many times. V usage is TRBV7-9 and J usage is TRBJ1-4; D is perhaps TRBD1 (6 bases). The V gene lost 2 bases and the J gene lost 1 base, with 11 bases spanning the gap. The CDR3 runs 16 residues. CDR1 is SEHNR and CDR2 is FQNEAQ in the germline V gene (reference sequence). The CDR3 loop is CASSLRVQGTNEKLFF. The CDR3 nucleotides are TGTGCCAGCAGCTTACGAGTACAGGGAACTAATGAAAAACTGTTTTTT.

The sample holds many counts of this clonotype. The chain recombines TRBV6-2 or TRBV6-3 with TRBJ2-7, with 9 bases matching TRBD1. Unmatched junction bases numbered 7, after V lost 4 bases and J lost 6 bases. The CDR3 runs 14 residues. Germline V CDR1 and CDR2: MNHEY, SVGEGT. The CDR3 DNA sequence: TGTGCCAGCAGTTTCCCGGGACAGGGAACCGAGCAGTACTTC. Protein sequence: CASSFPGQGTEQYF.

Worth noting for this clonotype: A much more abundant neighbour one base away suggests this may be a read error. The rearrangement joins TRBV7-9 to TRBJ2-2; possibly TRBD2 for D (5 bases). Germline values: CDR1 SEHNR, CDR2 FQNEAQ (reference sequence). The length of the CDR3 is 16 residues. CDR3 protein: CAGSSRGLRNTGELFF. As DNA, the CDR3 is TGTGCCGGCAGCTCTCGTGGACTCCGGAACACCGGGGAGCTGTTTTTT.

This clonotype occurred many times. The rearrangement links TRBV7-2 to TRBJ2-5; possibly TRBD1 for D (5 bases). The V end was cut by 1 base, the J end by 1 base, with 10 bases between. The germline CDR1 and CDR2 sequences are SGHTA and FQGNSA. The CDR3 contains 15 residues. The CDR3 reads CASSLEFRAQETQYF. CDR3 coding DNA: TGTGCCAGCAGCTTAGAGTTCAGGGCCCAAGAGACCCAGTACTTC.

The rearrangement joins TRBV18 to TRBJ1-3; 8 bases align to TRBD1. Germline CDR1 reads KGHSH; CDR2 reads LQKENI. The trim removed 5 bases at V and 7 bases at J, leaving 13 bases unmatched. This CDR3 is built from 16 residues. The CDR3 nucleotides are TGTGCCAGCTCAACAGAGACAGGGGCTACGGAGAACACCATATATTTT. This encodes CASSTETGATENTIYF.

This clonotype has a count of ten or more. The CDR3 bases are TGTGCCAGCAGTGTCCGTTTGGGTTCACCCCTCCACTTT. Amino acid sequence: CASSVRLGSPLHF. The chain has TRBV2 and TRBJ1-6; D call uncertain. This CDR3 has 13 amino acids. Trimming cost V 4 bases and J 9 bases, with 10 bases left between them. The germline CDR1 and CDR2 sequences are SNHLY and FYNNEI.

This clonotype was picked up many times. The chain joins TRBV28 to TRBJ1-3; D ambiguous. This CDR3 spans 19 amino acids. V shed 4 bases and J shed 0 bases, with 22 bases lying between them. CDR1 is MDHEN, CDR2 SYDVKM, per germline. The CDR3 DNA follows: TGTGCCAGCAGTTCACAAGGACGGACGCCCATACTCTCTGGAAACACCATATATTTT. Protein product: CASSSQGRTPILSGNTIYF.

This clonotype was counted at least ten times. V gene TRBV20-1 combines with J gene TRBJ1-2; D ambiguous. The germline CDR1 and CDR2 sequences are DFQATT and SNEGSKA (reference sequence). The CDR3 is 13 amino acids. V was pared by 3 bases and J by 3 bases, with 11 bases between. The CDR3 sequence: CSASERQHYGYTF. As DNA, the CDR3 is TGCAGTGCTAGTGAGCGGCAGCACTATGGCTACACCTTC.

This clonotype was counted ten times or more. The chain joins TRBV24-1 to TRBJ1-1, with a tentative D call TRBD1 (5 bases). CDR3 length: 12 amino acids. The V end was cut by 3 bases, the J end by 9 bases, with 10 bases between. The V gene's germline CDR1 is KGHDR and CDR2 SFDVKD. The chain's CDR3 is CATSDKGRKAFF. CDR3 DNA sequence: TGTGCCACCAGTGATAAGGGACGGAAAGCTTTCTTT.

This clonotype was observed a handful of times. The chain recombines TRBV2 with TRBJ2-3; 8 positions agree with TRBD2. The CDR3 runs to 15 residues. Losses at the gene ends were 1 base for V and 1 base for J; bases not matched to a gene: 1. Germline assignment: CDR1 SNHLY and CDR2 FYNNEI. CDR3 protein: CASSEDGRGTDTQYF. As DNA, the CDR3 is TGTGCCAGCAGTGAAGACGGGAGGGGCACAGATACGCAGTATTTT.

The chain recombines TRBV19 with TRBJ2-7, with a tentative D call TRBD1 (5 bases). CDR1 LNHDA and CDR2 SQIVND come from the germline V gene (reference sequence). The CDR3 extends over 15 amino acids. With 5 bases removed from V and 2 bases from J, the gap between germline ends came to 16 bases. The CDR3 region is CASSLDRSHTYEQYF. The CDR3 DNA follows: TGTGCCAGTAGTCTCGACAGAAGTCATACCTACGAGCAGTACTTC.

This clonotype came up many times. The chain employs TRBV27 and TRBJ2-7; TRBD2 matches at 12 bases. Looked up from germline, CDR1 is MNHEY and CDR2 is SMNVEV (reference sequence). The CDR3 spans 16 residues. Unmatched junction bases numbered 10, after V lost 8 bases and J lost 2 bases. CDR3 sequence (DNA): TGTGCCAGCCTCGCACCTAGCGGGAGGGGGGCCTACGAGCAGTACTTC. This codes for CASLAPSGRGAYEQYF.

This clonotype was observed many times. The rearrangement links TRBV28 to TRBJ1-2; TRBD1 might be the D (6 bases). The CDR3 loop spans 16 amino acids. From germline, CDR1 is MDHEN and CDR2 SYDVKM. V lost 2 bases to trimming and J lost 2 bases, with 15 bases between them. CDR3 loop: CASSLPGVGVNYGYTF. CDR3 DNA sequence: TGTGCCAGCAGTTTACCAGGGGTTGGGGTCAACTATGGCTACACCTTC.

There are a few counts of this clonotype. The chain combines TRBV20-1 with TRBJ2-7; 12 bases agree with TRBD1. The J segment lost 3 bases and the V segment lost 5 bases, leaving 2 bases of the junction unmatched. Germline V gene data show CDR1 as DFQATT and CDR2 as SNEGSKA (reference sequence). This CDR3 region has 13 residues. CDR3 bases: TGCAGTGCTTGGGACAGGGGGCACTACGAGCAGTACTTC. The encoded protein is CSAWDRGHYEQYF.

A few counts support this clonotype. The CDR3 nucleotides read TGTGCCAGCAGTGGCCTAACCAAGAGAACTAATGAAAAACTGTTTTTT. It yields the protein CASSGLTKRTNEKLFF. This sequence joins TRBV2 and TRBJ1-4, with D hard to call. Germline CDR1 is SNHLY and CDR2 is FYNNEI. This CDR3 contains 16 residues. V shed 4 bases and J shed 1 base, with 13 bases lying between them.

This clonotype showed up many times. The CDR3 loop reads CASSLTRETQYF. Written as DNA, the CDR3 is TGCGCCAGCAGCTTGACCAGAGAGACCCAGTACTTC. The rearrangement links TRBV5-1 to TRBJ2-5; no definite D call. The CDR3 has 12 amino acids. Looked up from germline, CDR1 is SGHRS and CDR2 is YFSETQ. Trimming removed 1 base from V and 4 bases from J, with 5 bases in between. The full variable domain, in which reference TRBV5-1 and TRBJ2-5 provide the parts outside the CDR3, is KAGVTQTPRYLIKTRGQQVTLSCSPISGHRSVSWYQQTPGQGLQFLFEYFSETQRNKGNFPGRFSGRQFSNSRSEMNVSTLELGDSALYLCASSLTRETQYFGPGTRLLVL.

This clonotype was detected many times. The chain has TRBV6-2 or TRBV6-3 and TRBJ1-1; D is ambiguous. CDR3 length equals 15 residues. Deletions cut 0 bases from V and 4 bases from J, with 12 bases between. Germline values: CDR1 MNHEY, CDR2 SVGEGT. In nucleotides, the CDR3 is TGTGCCAGCAGTTACTCGGCGCTGTTTGGCACTGAAGCTTTCTTT. As protein: CASSYSALFGTEAFF.

The J gene is TRBJ1-1, the V gene TRBV12-3 or TRBV12-4, with a possible D match to TRBD1 (6 bases). This CDR3 has 15 amino acids. V was pared by 2 bases and J by 1 base, with 11 bases between. The CDR3: CASSLRGGANTEAFF. The CDR3 DNA reads as TGTGCCAGCAGTTTAAGGGGGGGGGCGAACACTGAAGCTTTCTTT.

This rearrangement joins TRBV7-2 to TRBJ2-1, with D perhaps TRBD2 (6 bases). V lost 10 bases, J lost 5 bases, and 15 bases lay in between. The CDR3 is made up of 13 amino acids. CDR1 SGHTA and CDR2 FQGNSA come from the germline V gene. Here the CDR3 reads CATPRDFHNEQFF. The CDR3, as DNA: TGTGCCACCCCCAGGGACTTCCACAATGAGCAGTTCTTC.

In this sample, this clonotype turned up many times. The chain is built from TRBV20-1 and TRBJ1-5; D may be TRBD1 (5 bases). The CDR3 covers 15 residues. With 1 base removed from V and 1 base from J, the gap between germline ends came to 11 bases. Germline assignment: CDR1 DFQATT and CDR2 SNEGSKA (reference sequence). In DNA, the CDR3 is TGCAGTGCTAGAGGGATGGACATAAGCAATCAGCCCCAGCATTTT. Translating it yields CSARGMDISNQPQHF.

The V and J genes are TRBV9 and TRBJ1-2, with D possibly matching TRBD1 (5 bases). CDR3 size: 11 residues. Germline CDR1 is SGDLS and CDR2 is YYNGEE. V was cut by 4 bases and J by 8 bases, with 9 bases left in between. The CDR3 loop is CASSMGVGYTF. CDR3 in DNA: TGTGCCAGCAGCATGGGGGTGGGCTACACCTTC.

V gene TRBV28 combines with J gene TRBJ2-3; 7 bases are shared with TRBD2. V shed 7 bases, J shed 5 bases, and the junction held 12 bases outside the gene matches. Germline V lookup: CDR1 MDHEN, CDR2 SYDVKM. The length of the CDR3 is 15 residues. As DNA, the CDR3 is TGTGCCAGCATTAATACAGCGGGACGGGAAGATACGCAGTATTTT. This gives the protein CASINTAGREDTQYF.

The chain carries TRBV5-1 and TRBJ2-7; 8 nucleotides align to TRBD2. Germline V gene data show CDR1 as SGHRS and CDR2 as YFSETQ. The V and J ends lost 4 bases and 4 bases, in that order; junction bases with no gene match: 10. The CDR3 extends over 15 amino acids. The CDR3 DNA is TGCGCCAGCAGCGACGGGAGGGCATCGGTTTACGAGCAGTACTTC. This encodes CASSDGRASVYEQYF.

This chain links TRBV10-1 with TRBJ2-7; tentative D call: TRBD2 (7 bases). Between the trimmed V and J ends, which lost 4 bases and 5 bases, there was a span of 21 bases. The CDR3 contains 16 residues. Germline CDR1 WNHNN, CDR2 SYGVQD (reference sequence). The CDR3 loop is CASSVPRRRGRDEQYF. The CDR3 bases are TGCGCCAGCAGTGTGCCTCGACGGCGGGGGCGTGACGAGCAGTACTTC.

This chain joins TRBV7-6 and TRBJ1-5; D remains ambiguous. Germline values: CDR1 SGHVS, CDR2 FNYEAQ. The CDR3 loop spans 13 amino acids. V gave up 2 bases and J gave up 7 bases, with 9 bases separating them. CDR3 nucleotides: TGTGCCAGCAGCTTATCGGCAGGACAGCCCCAGCATTTT. The encoded protein is CASSLSAGQPQHF.

This clonotype was detected many times. The chain couples TRBV13 to TRBJ1-2; 7 bases are shared with TRBD1. The germline CDR1 and CDR2 sequences are PRHDT and FYEKMQ (reference sequence). The CDR3 is 16 residues long. Trimming took 3 bases from V and 0 from J; bases not matched to a gene: 7. In nucleotides, the CDR3 is TGTGCCAGCAGCTTGAGGGGGGGACAGTCTAACTATGGCTACACCTTC. Amino acids: CASSLRGGQSNYGYTF.

This clonotype was picked up many times. This chain uses TRBV28 with TRBJ1-5; D uncertain. Germline loops: CDR1 MDHEN, CDR2 SYDVKM. The ends were cut back, 3 bases at V and 4 bases at J, with 25 bases in the middle. This CDR3 has 19 residues. This CDR3 reads CASSLDPAGIHLENQPQHF. In DNA form, the CDR3 reads TGTGCCAGCAGTTTGGATCCGGCGGGGATCCACCTTGAAAATCAGCCCCAGCATTTT.